This T cell receptor beta chain was sequenced during a study of cytomegalovirus exposure and HLA in healthy donors. Unmatched junction bases numbered 10, after V lost 4 bases and J lost 4 bases. CDR1 is SQVTM and CDR2 is ANQGSEA in the germline V gene. The CDR3 totals 15 residues. Researchers ran the PCR with 60 Vbeta and 13 Jbeta primers. Assay used: immunoSEQ multiplex PCR; TCRdb lists only in-frame clones, some missing. There are approximately 180,000 clones in the sample; about 12% occur only once, and more than 7% lies in the top ten. With respect to this clone: Its antigen remains unidentified.

Findings of the study overall: The authors later linked a missense DCLRE1C variant to TCR beta V- and J-gene trimming. There were several of the most significant clusters that appeared linked to common viral pathogens in a later analysis. Both high specificity and high sensitivity reportedly marked the classifier's diagnosis of cytomegalovirus status.

Material: PBMCs. The TCR comes from a man over 45 in good health and CMV-seropositive. This chain joins TRBV29-1 and TRBJ2-5; 9 bases agree with TRBD1. The CDR3 DNA is TGCAGCGTTGCCCCAAAAGAGACAGGGGGAGAGACCCAGTACTTC. This gives the protein CSVAPKETGGETQYF. Filled out from reference TRBV29-1 and TRBJ2-5, the complete variable domain reads SAVISQKPSRDICQRGTSLTIQCQVDSQVTMMFWYRQQPGQSLTLIATANQGSEATYESGFVIDKFPISRPNLTFSTLTVSNMSPEDSSIYLCSVAPKETGGETQYFGPGTRLLVL.